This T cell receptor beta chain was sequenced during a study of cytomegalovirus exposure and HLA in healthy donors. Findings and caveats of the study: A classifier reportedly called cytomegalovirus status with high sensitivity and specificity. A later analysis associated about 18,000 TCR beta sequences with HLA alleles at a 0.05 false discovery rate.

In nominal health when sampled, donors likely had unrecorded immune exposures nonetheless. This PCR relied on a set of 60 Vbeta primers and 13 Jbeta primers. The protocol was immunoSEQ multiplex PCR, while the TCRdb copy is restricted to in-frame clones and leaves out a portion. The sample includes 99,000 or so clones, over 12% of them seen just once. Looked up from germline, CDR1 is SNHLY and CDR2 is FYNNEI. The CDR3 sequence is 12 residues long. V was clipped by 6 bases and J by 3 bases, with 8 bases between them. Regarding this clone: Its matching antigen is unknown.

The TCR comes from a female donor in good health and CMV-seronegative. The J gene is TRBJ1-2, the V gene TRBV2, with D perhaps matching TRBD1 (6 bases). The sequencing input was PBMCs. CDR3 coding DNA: TGTGCCAGCAGAGGACAGTACTATGGCTACACCTTC. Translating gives CASRGQYYGYTF.